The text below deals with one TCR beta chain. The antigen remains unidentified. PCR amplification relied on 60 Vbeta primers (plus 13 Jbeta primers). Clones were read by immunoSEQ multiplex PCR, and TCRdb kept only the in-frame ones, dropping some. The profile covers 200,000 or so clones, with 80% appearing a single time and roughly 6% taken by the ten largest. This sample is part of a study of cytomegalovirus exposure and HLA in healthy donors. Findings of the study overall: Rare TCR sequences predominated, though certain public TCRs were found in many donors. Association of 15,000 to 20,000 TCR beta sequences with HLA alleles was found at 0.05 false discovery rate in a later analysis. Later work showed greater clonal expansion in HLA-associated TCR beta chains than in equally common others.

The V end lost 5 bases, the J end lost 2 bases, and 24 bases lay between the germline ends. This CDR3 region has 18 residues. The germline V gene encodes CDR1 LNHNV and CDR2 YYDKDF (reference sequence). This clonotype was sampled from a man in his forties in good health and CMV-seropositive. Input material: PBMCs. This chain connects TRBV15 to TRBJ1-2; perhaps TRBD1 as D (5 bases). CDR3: CATSPSGGKSLPNYGYTF. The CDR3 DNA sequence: TGTGCCACCAGCCCCTCGGGGGGGAAATCATTACCAAACTATGGCTACACCTTC.